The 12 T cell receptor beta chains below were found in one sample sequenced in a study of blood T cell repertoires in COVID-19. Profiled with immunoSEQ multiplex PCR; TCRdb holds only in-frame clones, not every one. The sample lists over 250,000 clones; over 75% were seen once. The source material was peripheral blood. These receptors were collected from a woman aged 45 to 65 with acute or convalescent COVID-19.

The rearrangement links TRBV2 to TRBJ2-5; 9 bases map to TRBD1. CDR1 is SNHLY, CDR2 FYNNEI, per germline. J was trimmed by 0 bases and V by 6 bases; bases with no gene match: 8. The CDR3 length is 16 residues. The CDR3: CASRPGTGTHQETQYF. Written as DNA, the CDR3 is TGTGCCAGCAGACCCGGGACAGGGACCCACCAAGAGACCCAGTACTTC. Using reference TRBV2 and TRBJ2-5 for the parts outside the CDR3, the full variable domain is EPEVTQTPSHQVTQMGQEVILRCVPISNHLYFYWYRQILGQKVEFLVSFYNNEISEKSEIFDDQFSVERPDGSNFTLKIRSTKLEDSAMYFCASRPGTGTHQETQYFGPGTRLLVL.

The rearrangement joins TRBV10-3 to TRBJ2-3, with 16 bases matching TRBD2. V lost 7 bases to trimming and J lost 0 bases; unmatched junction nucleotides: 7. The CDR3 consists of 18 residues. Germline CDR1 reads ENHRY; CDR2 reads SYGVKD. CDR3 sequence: CAIKPGLAGGPSTDTQYF. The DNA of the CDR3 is TGTGCCATCAAGCCGGGACTAGCGGGAGGGCCTAGCACAGATACGCAGTATTTT.

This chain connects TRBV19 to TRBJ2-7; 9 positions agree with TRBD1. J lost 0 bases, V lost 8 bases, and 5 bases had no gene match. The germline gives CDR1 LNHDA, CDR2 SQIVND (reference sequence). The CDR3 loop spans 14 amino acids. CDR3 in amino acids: CASESTGGSYEQYF. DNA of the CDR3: TGTGCCAGTGAGTCGACAGGGGGCTCCTACGAGCAGTACTTC.

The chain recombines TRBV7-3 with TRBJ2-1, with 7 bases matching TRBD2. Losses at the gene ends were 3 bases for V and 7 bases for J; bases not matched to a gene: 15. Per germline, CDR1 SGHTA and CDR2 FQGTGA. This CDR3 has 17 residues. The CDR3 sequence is CASSFRALAGESNEQFF. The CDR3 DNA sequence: TGTGCCAGCAGCTTCCGGGCACTGGCGGGAGAGTCGAATGAGCAGTTCTTC. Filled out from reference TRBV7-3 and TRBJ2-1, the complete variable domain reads GAGVSQTPSNKVTEKGKYVELRCDPISGHTALYWYRQSLGQGPEFLIYFQGTGAADDSGLPNDRFFAVRPEGSVSTLKIQRTERGDSAVYLCASSFRALAGESNEQFFGPGTRLTVL.

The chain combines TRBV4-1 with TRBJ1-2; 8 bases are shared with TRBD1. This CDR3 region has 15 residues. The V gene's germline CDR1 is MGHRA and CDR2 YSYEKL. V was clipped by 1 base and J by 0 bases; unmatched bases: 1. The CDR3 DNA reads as TGCGCCAGCAGCCAAGGGGACAGGACTAACTATGGCTACACCTTC. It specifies CASSQGDRTNYGYTF.

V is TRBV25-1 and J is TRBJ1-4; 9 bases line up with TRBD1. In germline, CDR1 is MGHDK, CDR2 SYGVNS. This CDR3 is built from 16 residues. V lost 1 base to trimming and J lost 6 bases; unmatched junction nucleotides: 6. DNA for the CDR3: TGTGCCAGCAGTGAATCTGGGGGACAGGGCGATGAAAAACTGTTTTTT. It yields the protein CASSESGGQGDEKLFF.

CDR3 DNA sequence: TGTGCCAGCCGGGACAGACCTTTCTATAATTCACCCCTCCACTTT. Protein: CASRDRPFYNSPLHF. The chain employs TRBV2 and TRBJ1-6, with 7 bases fitting TRBD1. The germline V gene encodes CDR1 SNHLY and CDR2 FYNNEI. The CDR3 runs to 15 residues. Trimming at V came to 8 bases and at J to 3 bases, leaving 7 bases not matched to a gene.

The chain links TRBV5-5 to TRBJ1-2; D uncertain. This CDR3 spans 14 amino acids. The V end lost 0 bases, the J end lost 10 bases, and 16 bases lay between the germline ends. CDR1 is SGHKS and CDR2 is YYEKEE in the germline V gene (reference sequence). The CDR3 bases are TGTGCCAGCAGCTTGGGAGGCCCGAGGATCGCCTACACCTTC. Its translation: CASSLGGPRIAYTF.

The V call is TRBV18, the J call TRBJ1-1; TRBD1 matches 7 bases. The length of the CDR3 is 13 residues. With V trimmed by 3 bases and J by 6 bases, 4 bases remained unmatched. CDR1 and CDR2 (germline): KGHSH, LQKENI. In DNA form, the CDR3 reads TGTGCCAGCTCACCGTACAGGGGAGCTGAAGCTTTCTTT. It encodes CASSPYRGAEAFF.

The DNA for the CDR3 is TGTGCCAGCAGCAGAGGACTAGCGGGAGGGAAACGCTACAATGAGCAGTTCTTC. As protein: CASSRGLAGGKRYNEQFF. The chain employs TRBV7-9 and TRBJ2-1; 15 positions agree with TRBD2. J lost 3 bases, V lost 5 bases, and 8 bases had no gene match. Germline CDR1 is SEHNR and CDR2 is FQNEAQ (reference sequence). The CDR3 consists of 18 residues. The complete variable domain, with remaining parts taken from reference TRBV7-9 and TRBJ2-1, reads DTGVSQNPRHKITKRGQNVTFRCDPISEHNRLYWYRQTLGQGPEFLTYFQNEAQLEKSRLLSDRFSAERPKGSFSTLEIQRTEQGDSAMYLCASSRGLAGGKRYNEQFFGPGTRLTVL.

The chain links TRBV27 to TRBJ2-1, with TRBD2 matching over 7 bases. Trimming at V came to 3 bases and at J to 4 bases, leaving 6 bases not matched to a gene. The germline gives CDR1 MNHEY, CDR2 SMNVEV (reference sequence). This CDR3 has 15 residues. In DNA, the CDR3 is TGTGCCAGCAGTTTCGGACTAGTTGGGTACAATGAGCAGTTCTTC. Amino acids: CASSFGLVGYNEQFF.

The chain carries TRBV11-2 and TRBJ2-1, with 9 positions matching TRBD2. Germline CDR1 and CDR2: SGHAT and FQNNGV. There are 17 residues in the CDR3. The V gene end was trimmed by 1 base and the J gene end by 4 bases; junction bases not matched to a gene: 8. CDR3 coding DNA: TGTGCCAGCAGCTTAGTCGTGACTAGCGGCTTATACAATGAGCAGTTCTTC. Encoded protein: CASSLVVTSGLYNEQFF.